The sequence of this T cell receptor beta chain was determined in a study of vaccination and CD4 T cells after COVID-19. The study, taken as a whole, reports: Reactive clone data from convalescent patients indicated a median of 86.3% appearing only post-vaccination.

Treatment described: approximately nine-day PBMC culture with coronavirus spike peptide pools or control peptides (ViraFEST assay). Before TCRs were sequenced, ViraFEST expanded antigen-specific T cells with peptide pools. The authors cultured around 1.9 million PBMCs per well with roughly 10 IU/ml IL-2 and 7.5 to 10 ug/ml peptide pools. The CDR3 has 17 residues. Germline V CDR1 and CDR2: GTSNPN, SVGIG (reference sequence). The ends were cut back, 0 bases at V and 0 bases at J, with 15 bases in the middle. Oncomine TCR Beta short-read sequencing was applied to DNA from cultured CD4+ T cells. Genomic DNA extraction was carried out from cultured CD4+ T cells. MiXCR, run by TCRdb on the PCR reads, gives a single entry per CDR3 protein. The table lists about 18,000 distinct CDR3 sequences, just under 80% of them singletons, with 16% in the top ten. Concerning this clonotype itself: What it binds is not known.

The V and J genes are TRBV30 and TRBJ1-3, with D possibly being TRBD1 (6 bases). This receptor was taken from a human donor who received a COVID-19 vaccine. The source was CD4+ T cells from blood, cultured in vitro, collected after SARS-CoV-2 vaccination. CDR3 region: CAWSVLSGAYSGNTIYF. CDR3 coding DNA: TGTGCCTGGAGTGTGTTGTCGGGGGCCTACTCTGGAAACACCATATATTTT.